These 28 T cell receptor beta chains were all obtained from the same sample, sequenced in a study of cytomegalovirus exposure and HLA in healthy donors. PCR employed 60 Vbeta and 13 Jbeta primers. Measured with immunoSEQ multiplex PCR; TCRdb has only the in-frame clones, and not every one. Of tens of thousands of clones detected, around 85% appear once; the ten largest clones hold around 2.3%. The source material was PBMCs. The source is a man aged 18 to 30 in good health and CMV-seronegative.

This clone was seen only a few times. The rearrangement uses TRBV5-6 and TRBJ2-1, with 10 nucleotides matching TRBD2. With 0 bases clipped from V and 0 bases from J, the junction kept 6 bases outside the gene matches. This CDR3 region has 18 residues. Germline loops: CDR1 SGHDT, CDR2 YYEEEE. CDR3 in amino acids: CASSLGTSGFLSYNEQFF. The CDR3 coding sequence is TGTGCCAGCAGCTTGGGGACTAGCGGATTTCTCTCCTACAATGAGCAGTTCTTC.

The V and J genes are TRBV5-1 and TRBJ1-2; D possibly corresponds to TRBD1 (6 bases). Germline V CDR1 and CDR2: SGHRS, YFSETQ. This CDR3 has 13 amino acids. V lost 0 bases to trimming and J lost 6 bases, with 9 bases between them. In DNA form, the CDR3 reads TGCGCCAGCAGCTTGGACAGGGTTAATGGCTACACCTTC. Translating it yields CASSLDRVNGYTF.

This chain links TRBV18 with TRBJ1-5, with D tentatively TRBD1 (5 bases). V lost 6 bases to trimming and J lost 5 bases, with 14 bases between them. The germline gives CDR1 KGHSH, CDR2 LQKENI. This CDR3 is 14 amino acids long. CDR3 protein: CASSGGQPHQPQHF. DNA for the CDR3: TGTGCCAGCTCGGGTGGACAACCCCATCAGCCCCAGCATTTT.

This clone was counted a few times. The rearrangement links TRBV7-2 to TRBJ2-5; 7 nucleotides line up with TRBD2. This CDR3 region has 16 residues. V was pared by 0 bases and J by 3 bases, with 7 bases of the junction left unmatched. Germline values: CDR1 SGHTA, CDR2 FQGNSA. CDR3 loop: CASSLARGRGEETQYF. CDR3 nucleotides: TGTGCCAGCAGCTTAGCCCGCGGGAGAGGGGAAGAGACCCAGTACTTC.

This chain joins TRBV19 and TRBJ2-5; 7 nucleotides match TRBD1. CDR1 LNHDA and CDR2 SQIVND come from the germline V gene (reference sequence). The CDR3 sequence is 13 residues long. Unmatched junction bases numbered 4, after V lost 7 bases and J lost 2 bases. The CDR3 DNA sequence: TGTGCCAGTAACAGGGGTAAACAAGAGACCCAGTACTTC. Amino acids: CASNRGKQETQYF.

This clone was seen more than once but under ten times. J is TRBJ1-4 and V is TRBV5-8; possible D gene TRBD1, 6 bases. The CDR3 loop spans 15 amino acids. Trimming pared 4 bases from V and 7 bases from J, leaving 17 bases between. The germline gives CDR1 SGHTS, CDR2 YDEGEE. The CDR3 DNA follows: TGTGCCAGCAGCCCCTACAGGGCCTCGGGTGAAAAACTGTTTTTT. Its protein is CASSPYRASGEKLFF.

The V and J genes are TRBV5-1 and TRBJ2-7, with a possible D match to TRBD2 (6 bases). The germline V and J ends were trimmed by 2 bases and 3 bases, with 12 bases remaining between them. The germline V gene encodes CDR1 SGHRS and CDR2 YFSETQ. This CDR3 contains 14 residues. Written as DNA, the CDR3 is TGCGCCAGCAGCTTAGTATTCGGGAGCTACGAGCAGTACTTC. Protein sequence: CASSLVFGSYEQYF.

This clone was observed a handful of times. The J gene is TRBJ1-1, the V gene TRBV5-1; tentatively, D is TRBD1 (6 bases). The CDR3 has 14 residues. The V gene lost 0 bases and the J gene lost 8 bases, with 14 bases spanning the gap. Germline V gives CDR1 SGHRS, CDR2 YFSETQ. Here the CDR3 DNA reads TGCGCCAGCAGCTTGGCTTTGGGGGGGCGAGAAGCTTTCTTT. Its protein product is CASSLALGGREAFF.

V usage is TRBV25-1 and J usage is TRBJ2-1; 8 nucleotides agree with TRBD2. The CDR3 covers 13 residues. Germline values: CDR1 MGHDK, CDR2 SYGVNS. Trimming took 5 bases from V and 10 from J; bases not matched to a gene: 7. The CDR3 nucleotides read TGTGCCAGCAGTTTAAGAGCGGGAGCGGAGCAGTTCTTC. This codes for CASSLRAGAEQFF.

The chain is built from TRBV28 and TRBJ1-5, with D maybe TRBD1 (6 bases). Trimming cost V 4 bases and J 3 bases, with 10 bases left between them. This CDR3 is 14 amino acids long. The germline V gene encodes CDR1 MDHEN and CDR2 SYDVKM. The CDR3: CASSSDSTNQPQHF. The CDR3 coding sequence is TGTGCCAGCAGTTCGGACAGTACCAATCAGCCCCAGCATTTT.

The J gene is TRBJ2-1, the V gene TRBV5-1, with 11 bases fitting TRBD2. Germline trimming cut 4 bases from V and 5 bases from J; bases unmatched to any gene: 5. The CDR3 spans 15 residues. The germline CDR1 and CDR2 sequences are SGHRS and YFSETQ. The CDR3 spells CASSRGTSGNNEQFF. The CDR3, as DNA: TGCGCCAGCAGCCGCGGGACTAGCGGAAACAATGAGCAGTTCTTC.

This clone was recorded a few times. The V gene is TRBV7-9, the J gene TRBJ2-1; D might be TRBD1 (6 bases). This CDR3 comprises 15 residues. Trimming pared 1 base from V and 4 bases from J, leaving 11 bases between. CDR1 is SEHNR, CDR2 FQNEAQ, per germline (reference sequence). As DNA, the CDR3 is TGTGCCAGCAGCTTAGACTTCGACAGGTACAATGAGCAGTTCTTC. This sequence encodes CASSLDFDRYNEQFF.

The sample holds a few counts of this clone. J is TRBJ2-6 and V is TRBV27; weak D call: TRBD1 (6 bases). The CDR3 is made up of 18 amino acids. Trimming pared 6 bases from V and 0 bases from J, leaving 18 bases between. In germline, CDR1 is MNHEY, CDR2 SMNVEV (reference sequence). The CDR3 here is CASRSHRAASSGANVLTF. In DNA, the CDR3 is TGTGCCAGCAGATCTCACAGGGCCGCTAGCTCTGGGGCCAACGTCCTGACTTTC.

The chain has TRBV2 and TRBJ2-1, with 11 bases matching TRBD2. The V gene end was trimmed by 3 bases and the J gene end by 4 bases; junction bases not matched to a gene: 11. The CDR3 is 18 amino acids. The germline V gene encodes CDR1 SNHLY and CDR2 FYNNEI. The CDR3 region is CASSDLAGGVAGYNEQFF. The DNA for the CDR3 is TGTGCCAGCAGTGATTTAGCGGGAGGGGTCGCAGGGTACAATGAGCAGTTCTTC.

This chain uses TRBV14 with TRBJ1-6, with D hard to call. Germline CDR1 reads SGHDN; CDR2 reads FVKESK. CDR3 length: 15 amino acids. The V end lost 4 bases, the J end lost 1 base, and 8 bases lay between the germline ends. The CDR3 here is CASSPYRSYNSPLHF. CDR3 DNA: TGTGCCAGCAGCCCCTATCGTTCCTATAATTCACCCCTCCACTTT.

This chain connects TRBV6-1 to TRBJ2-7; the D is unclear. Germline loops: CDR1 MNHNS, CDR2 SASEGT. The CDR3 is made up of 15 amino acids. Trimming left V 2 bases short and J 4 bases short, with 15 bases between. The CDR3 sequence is CASSEIGSRPYEQYF. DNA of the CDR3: TGTGCCAGCAGTGAAATCGGGTCTAGACCATACGAGCAGTACTTC.

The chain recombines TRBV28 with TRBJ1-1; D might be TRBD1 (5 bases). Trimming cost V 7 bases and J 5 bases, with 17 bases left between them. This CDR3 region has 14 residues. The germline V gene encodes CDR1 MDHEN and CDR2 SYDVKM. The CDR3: CASTLLSGRTEAFF. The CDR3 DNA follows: TGTGCCAGCACCCTACTGTCAGGGAGGACTGAAGCTTTCTTT.

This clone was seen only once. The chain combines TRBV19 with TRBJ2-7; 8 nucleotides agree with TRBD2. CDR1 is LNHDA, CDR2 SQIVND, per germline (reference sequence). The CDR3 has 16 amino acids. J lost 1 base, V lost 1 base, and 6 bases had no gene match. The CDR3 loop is CASSIGAASGSYEQYF. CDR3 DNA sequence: TGTGCCAGTAGTATAGGTGCGGCTAGCGGGTCCTACGAGCAGTACTTC. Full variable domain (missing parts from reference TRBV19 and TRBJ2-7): DGGITQSPKYLFRKEGQNVTLSCEQNLNHDAMYWYRQDPGQGLRLIYYSQIVNDFQKGDIAEGYSVSREKKESFPLTVTSAQKNPTAFYLCASSIGAASGSYEQYFGPGTRLTVT.

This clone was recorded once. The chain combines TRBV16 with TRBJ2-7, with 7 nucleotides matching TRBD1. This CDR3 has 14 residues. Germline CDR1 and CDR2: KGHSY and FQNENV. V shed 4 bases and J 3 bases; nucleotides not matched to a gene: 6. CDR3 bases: TGTGCCAGCAGCCGACAGGGAGTTGGCTACGAGCAGTACTTC. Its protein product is CASSRQGVGYEQYF.

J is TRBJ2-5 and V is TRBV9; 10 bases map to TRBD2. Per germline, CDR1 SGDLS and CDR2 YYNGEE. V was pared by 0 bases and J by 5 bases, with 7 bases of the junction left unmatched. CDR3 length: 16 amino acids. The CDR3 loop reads CASSVAPSGSAETQYF. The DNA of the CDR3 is TGTGCCAGCAGCGTAGCGCCTAGCGGGAGTGCGGAGACCCAGTACTTC.

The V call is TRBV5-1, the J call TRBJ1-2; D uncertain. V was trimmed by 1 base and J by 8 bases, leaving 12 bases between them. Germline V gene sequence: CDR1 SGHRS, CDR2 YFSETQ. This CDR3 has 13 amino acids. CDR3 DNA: TGCGCCAGCAGCTTGACAAGAACAGAAGGCTACACCTTC. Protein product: CASSLTRTEGYTF. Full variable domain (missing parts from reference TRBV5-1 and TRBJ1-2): KAGVTQTPRYLIKTRGQQVTLSCSPISGHRSVSWYQQTPGQGLQFLFEYFSETQRNKGNFPGRFSGRQFSNSRSEMNVSTLELGDSALYLCASSLTRTEGYTFGSGTRLTVV.

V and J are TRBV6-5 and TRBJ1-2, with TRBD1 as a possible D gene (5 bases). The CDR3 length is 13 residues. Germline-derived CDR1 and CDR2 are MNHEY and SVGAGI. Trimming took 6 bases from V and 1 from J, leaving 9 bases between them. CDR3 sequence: CASSLRDNYGYTF. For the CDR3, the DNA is TGTGCCAGCAGCCTCAGGGATAACTATGGCTACACCTTC.

The CDR3 region is CASSQGGRENNEQFF. CDR3 nucleotide sequence: TGCGCCAGCAGCCAAGGGGGGCGGGAGAACAATGAGCAGTTCTTC. This chain joins TRBV4-1 and TRBJ2-1; perhaps TRBD2 as D (7 bases). The CDR3 consists of 15 residues. The germline V gene has CDR1 MGHRA and CDR2 YSYEKL. Trimming stripped 1 base from V and 5 bases from J, with 12 bases between.

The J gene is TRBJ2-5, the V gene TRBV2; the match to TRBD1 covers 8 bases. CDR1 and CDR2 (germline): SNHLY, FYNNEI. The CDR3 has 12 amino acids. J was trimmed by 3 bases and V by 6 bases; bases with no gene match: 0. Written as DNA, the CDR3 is TGTGCCAGCAGGACAGGGGAAGAGACCCAGTACTTC. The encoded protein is CASRTGEETQYF.

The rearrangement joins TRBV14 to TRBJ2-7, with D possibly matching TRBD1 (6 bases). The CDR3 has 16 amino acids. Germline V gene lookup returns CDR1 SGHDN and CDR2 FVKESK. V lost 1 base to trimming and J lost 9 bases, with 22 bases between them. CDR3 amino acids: CASSQVEAGALLGQYF. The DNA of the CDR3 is TGTGCCAGCAGCCAAGTAGAGGCAGGGGCACTGCTGGGGCAGTACTTC.

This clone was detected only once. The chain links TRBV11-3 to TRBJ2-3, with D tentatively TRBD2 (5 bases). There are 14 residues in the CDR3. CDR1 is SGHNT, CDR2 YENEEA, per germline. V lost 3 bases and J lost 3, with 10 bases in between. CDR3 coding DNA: TGTGCCAGCAGCTTGGGAGTGCGTACAGATACGCAGTATTTT. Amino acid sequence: CASSLGVRTDTQYF.

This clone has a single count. CDR3 residues: CASSFGEQFF. In DNA form, the CDR3 reads TGTGCCAGCAGTTTCGGTGAGCAGTTCTTC. The chain links TRBV6-6 to TRBJ2-1; no clear D gene. The CDR3 is made up of 10 amino acids. Trimming cost V 4 bases and J 9 bases, with 4 bases left between them. Germline values: CDR1 MNHNY, CDR2 SVGAGI (reference sequence).

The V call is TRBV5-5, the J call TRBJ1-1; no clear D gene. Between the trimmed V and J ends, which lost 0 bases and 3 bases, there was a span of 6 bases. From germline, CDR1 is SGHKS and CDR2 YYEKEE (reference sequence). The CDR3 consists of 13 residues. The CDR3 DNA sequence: TGTGCCAGCAGCTTGGGGGGAGACACTGAAGCTTTCTTT. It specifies CASSLGGDTEAFF.